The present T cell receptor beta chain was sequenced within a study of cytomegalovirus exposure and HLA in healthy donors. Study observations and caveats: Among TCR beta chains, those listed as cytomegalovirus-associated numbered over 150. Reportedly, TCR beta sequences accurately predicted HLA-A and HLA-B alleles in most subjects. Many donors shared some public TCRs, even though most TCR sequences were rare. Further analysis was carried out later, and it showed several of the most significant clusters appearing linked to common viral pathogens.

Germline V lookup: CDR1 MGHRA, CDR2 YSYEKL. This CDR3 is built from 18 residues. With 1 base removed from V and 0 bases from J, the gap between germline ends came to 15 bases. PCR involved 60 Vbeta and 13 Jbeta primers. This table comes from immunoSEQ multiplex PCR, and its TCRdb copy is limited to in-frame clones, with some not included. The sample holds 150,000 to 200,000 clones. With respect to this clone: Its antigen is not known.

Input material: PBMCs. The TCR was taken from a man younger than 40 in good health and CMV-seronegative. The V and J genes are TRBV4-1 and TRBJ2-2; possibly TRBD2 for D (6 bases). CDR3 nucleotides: TGCGCCAGCAGCCAAGGTCCAGTCGGGAGTCCGAACACCGGGGAGCTGTTTTTT. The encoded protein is CASSQGPVGSPNTGELFF.